The 24 T cell receptor beta chains below were found in one sample sequenced in a study of shared clonotypes between healthy human individuals. Sequencing used immunoSEQ multiplex PCR; TCRdb keeps in-frame clones, though not all of them. The data hold approximately 470,000 clones, with 65% to 85% observed a single time. Sequenced sample: PBMCs. The source is a woman aged 35 to 49 in good health. Some clones in this sample may be carry-over from other donors' samples.

The chain carries TRBV28 and TRBJ1-2; unclear D gene. Trimming cost V 1 base and J 8 bases, with 5 bases left between them. Germline V gene data show CDR1 as MDHEN and CDR2 as SYDVKM. The CDR3 contains 11 residues. In nucleotides, the CDR3 is TGTGCCAGCAGTTTATTGGGGGGCTACACCTTC. This sequence encodes CASSLLGGYTF.

The gene calls are TRBV4-1 and TRBJ2-7; 11 bases are shared with TRBD2. V shed 5 bases, J shed 4 bases, and the junction held 7 bases outside the gene matches. The CDR3 totals 15 residues. Germline values: CDR1 MGHRA, CDR2 YSYEKL. The CDR3 DNA sequence: TGCGCCAGCAGCTACCCCGGGACTAGCGGTTACGAGCAGTACTTC. This gives the protein CASSYPGTSGYEQYF.

The CDR3 DNA is TGTGCCAGCAGCGCCAGGCTACCTGAAGCTTTCTTT. Its protein product is CASSARLPEAFF. The V and J genes are TRBV7-8 and TRBJ1-1; D ambiguous. V gave up 5 bases and J gave up 6 bases, with 10 bases separating them. This CDR3 spans 12 amino acids. CDR1 and CDR2 from the germline V gene are SGHVS and FQNEAQ.

Remarks on this clone: It is likely a read error: a sequence one base away is far more abundant. V and J are TRBV5-1 and TRBJ2-7; 9 bases are a match to TRBD1. The CDR3 consists of 14 residues. Looked up from germline, CDR1 is SGHRS and CDR2 is YFSETQ. CDR3 sequence (DNA): TGCGCCGGCAGCTTGGGGGACAGGGACCACGAGCAGTACTTC. This sequence encodes CAGSLGDRDHEQYF.

The V call is TRBV11-3, the J call TRBJ1-6; a weak D match, TRBD1 (6 bases). The germline gives CDR1 SGHNT, CDR2 YENEEA. The CDR3 is 14 residues long. The V gene lost 3 bases and the J gene lost 7 bases, with 10 bases spanning the gap. CDR3 sequence reads: CASSFYRENSPLHF. CDR3 nucleotide sequence: TGTGCCAGCAGCTTCTACAGGGAGAATTCACCCCTCCACTTT.

The V and J genes are TRBV27 and TRBJ2-1, with D possibly being TRBD2 (6 bases). Trimming cost V 6 bases and J 6 bases, with 24 bases left between them. The CDR3 is 17 residues long. The V gene's germline CDR1 is MNHEY and CDR2 SMNVEV (reference sequence). DNA of the CDR3: TGTGCCAGCAGAAGACTTAGTGGGGAGGCCCAAATCAATGAGCAGTTCTTC. Translation: CASRRLSGEAQINEQFF.

J is TRBJ1-2 and V is TRBV7-9; D gene uncertain. CDR3 size: 17 residues. From germline, CDR1 is SEHNR and CDR2 FQNEAQ (reference sequence). The V and J ends lost 2 bases and 0 bases respectively, with 16 bases between them. CDR3 in amino acids: CASSLNIGNQANYGYTF. CDR3 bases: TGTGCCAGCAGCTTAAATATCGGGAACCAGGCTAACTATGGCTACACCTTC.

V and J are TRBV27 and TRBJ2-7; TRBD2 matches 8 bases. The V segment lost 5 bases and the J segment 0 bases; nucleotides outside the gene matches: 3. The CDR3 loop spans 14 amino acids. Germline loops: CDR1 MNHEY, CDR2 SMNVEV (reference sequence). CDR3 bases: TGTGCCAGCAGTCTAGCGGGCTTCTCCTACGAGCAGTACTTC. Amino acids: CASSLAGFSYEQYF.

This chain joins TRBV5-1 and TRBJ2-7; D call uncertain. The length of the CDR3 is 15 residues. Germline V CDR1 and CDR2: SGHRS, YFSETQ. V lost 3 bases to trimming and J lost 0 bases, with 13 bases between them. CDR3 loop: CASSSTIGSSYEQYF. Here the CDR3 DNA reads TGCGCCAGCAGCTCGACAATCGGAAGCTCCTACGAGCAGTACTTC.

The chain joins TRBV11-2 to TRBJ2-2; no definite D call. The CDR3 contains 15 residues. Trimming removed 5 bases at V and 5 bases at J, with 15 bases between. Germline-derived CDR1 and CDR2 are SGHAT and FQNNGV. For the CDR3, the DNA is TGTGCCAGCAGCCCATTACGGCGCTTAACCGGGGAGCTGTTTTTT. Residues: CASSPLRRLTGELFF.

This clone is a singleton in its sample. This chain connects TRBV7-9 to TRBJ2-1; D is uncertain. Trimming took 4 bases from V and 0 from J, leaving 10 bases between them. This CDR3 has 15 amino acids. Germline CDR1 SEHNR, CDR2 FQNEAQ (reference sequence). CDR3 bases: TGTGCCAGCAGCTCCCCAAGAAGCTCCTACAATGAGCAGTTCTTC. Amino acid sequence: CASSSPRSSYNEQFF. Based on the CDR3 plus reference TRBV7-9 and TRBJ2-1, the full variable domain is DTGVSQNPRHKITKRGQNVTFRCDPISEHNRLYWYRQTLGQGPEFLTYFQNEAQLEKSRLLSDRFSAERPKGSFSTLEIQRTEQGDSAMYLCASSSPRSSYNEQFFGPGTRLTVL.

Comment on this clone: Only one base separates this from a far larger clonotype, so it likely reflects a read error. Because it lacks the conserved phenylalanine or tryptophan at the end, this CDR3 is likely a read error. V gene TRBV5-8 combines with J gene TRBJ1-5; perhaps TRBD1 as D (5 bases). Germline-derived CDR1 and CDR2 are SGHTS and YDEGEE. The V gene lost 1 base and the J gene lost 0 bases, with 11 bases spanning the gap. The CDR3 has 16 residues. The CDR3 region has the DNA TGTGCCAGCAGCTTGAGGTCAGGGAGTAGCAATCAGCCCCAGCATCTT. This translates into CASSLRSGSSNQPQHL.

CDR3 DNA sequence: TGTGCCAGCAGTTCCACCGGGACCCGTCTTTACGAGCAGTACTTC. Its translation: CASSSTGTRLYEQYF. The V call is TRBV28, the J call TRBJ2-7, with D possibly being TRBD1 or TRBD2 (5 bases each). The germline V gene encodes CDR1 MDHEN and CDR2 SYDVKM. The CDR3 spans 15 residues. Deletions cut 4 bases from V and 4 bases from J, with 17 bases between.

V gene TRBV19 combines with J gene TRBJ1-3; the D gene is possibly TRBD1 (6 bases). The CDR3 totals 12 residues. The V gene lost 8 bases and the J gene lost 3 bases, with 8 bases spanning the gap. Per germline, CDR1 LNHDA and CDR2 SQIVND (reference sequence). The CDR3 is CASEDSGNTIYF. The CDR3 bases are TGTGCCAGTGAGGACAGTGGAAACACCATATATTTT.

In the case of this clone: A far larger clone lies a single base away; this is likely a read error. The sample carries other DNA sequences with the same CDR3. The rearrangement links TRBV5-4 to TRBJ1-1; TRBD1 aligns across 9 bases. Per germline, CDR1 SGHNT and CDR2 YYREEE (reference sequence). The length of the CDR3 is 16 residues. This chain's CDR3 is CASSLGTGVEDTEAFF. DNA of the CDR3: TGTGCCAGCAGCTTGGGGACAGGGGTTGAGGACACCGAAGCTTTCTTT.

This clone was observed a handful of times. Other DNA variants within this sample encode the same CDR3. The rearrangement links TRBV5-1 to TRBJ2-5; D not certain. V was pared by 0 bases and J by 5 bases, with 8 bases between. Germline values: CDR1 SGHRS, CDR2 YFSETQ. The CDR3 sequence is 13 residues long. Here the CDR3 reads CASSLGVAETQYF. The CDR3 region has the DNA TGCGCCAGCAGCTTGGGAGTGGCGGAGACCCAGTACTTC. Full variable domain (missing parts from reference TRBV5-1 and TRBJ2-5): KAGVTQTPRYLIKTRGQQVTLSCSPISGHRSVSWYQQTPGQGLQFLFEYFSETQRNKGNFPGRFSGRQFSNSRSEMNVSTLELGDSALYLCASSLGVAETQYFGPGTRLLVL.

The CDR3 loop reads CASSPQREGHTGELFF. CDR3 DNA: TGCGCCAGCAGCCCTCAGCGGGAGGGCCACACCGGGGAGCTGTTTTTT. This chain joins TRBV4-1 and TRBJ2-2; 10 bases are a match to TRBD2. The CDR3 is 16 residues long. The germline V gene has CDR1 MGHRA and CDR2 YSYEKL. After removal of 4 bases from V and 3 bases from J, the junction contained 5 bases not matched to a gene.

Turning to this clone: A single base is all that separates this from a far larger clone, so a read error is likely. The genes are TRBV6-4 and TRBJ2-3, with D unresolved. The assigned J gene may be wrong: the sequence end matches TRBJ1-5 better. Germline V gene lookup returns CDR1 MRHNA and CDR2 SNTAGT. CDR3 length: 13 amino acids. The CDR3 nucleotides are TGTGCCAGCAGTGACTCTAGCACAGATACGCAGCATTTT. It codes for CASSDSSTDTQHF.

V and J are TRBV4-2 and TRBJ1-5; 10 bases match TRBD1. The CDR3 has 16 amino acids. The junction had 4 bases not matched to a gene; V was cut back by 0 bases and J by 5 bases. Germline V gene data show CDR1 as LGHNA and CDR2 as YNFKEQ. For the CDR3, the DNA is TGTGCCAGCAGCCAAGAAAGGGACAGGGGCTATCAGCCCCAGCATTTT. Translation gives CASSQERDRGYQPQHF.

This clone showed up just once. The chain recombines TRBV28 with TRBJ1-1, with 9 bases matching TRBD1. Germline V lookup: CDR1 MDHEN, CDR2 SYDVKM. The CDR3 length is 14 residues. Germline trimming cut 3 bases from V and 7 bases from J; bases unmatched to any gene: 6. DNA of the CDR3: TGTGCCAGCAGTTTGACAGGGGGAGTGGGTGAAGCTTTCTTT. Amino acid sequence: CASSLTGGVGEAFF.

The J gene is TRBJ2-7, the V gene TRBV27; TRBD2 agrees at 12 bases. The CDR3 has 17 amino acids. The germline gives CDR1 MNHEY, CDR2 SMNVEV (reference sequence). The junction had 9 bases not matched to a gene; V was cut back by 3 bases and J by 3 bases. The CDR3 DNA reads as TGTGCCAGCAGTTTTTCAGAACTAGCGGGAGGAATCTACGAGCAGTACTTC. It codes for CASSFSELAGGIYEQYF.

The chain recombines TRBV30 with TRBJ1-1; no reliable D call. Trimming shortened V by 2 bases and J by 0 bases, and 7 bases separated the two germline ends. The V gene's germline CDR1 is GTSNPN and CDR2 SVGIG (reference sequence). The CDR3 spans 13 residues. CDR3 region: CAWSRRLNTEAFF. DNA of the CDR3: TGTGCCTGGAGTAGGAGACTGAACACTGAAGCTTTCTTT.

This clone was observed a handful of times. This rearrangement joins TRBV21-1 to TRBJ2-1; the D call in the table, TRBD2, was not verified against the DNA. TRBV21-1 is annotated as a pseudogene. The CDR3 has 17 residues. CDR3 loop: CASSKAPLTLAGVEQFF. CDR3 coding DNA: TGTGCCAGCAGCAAAGCCCCACTTACGCTAGCGGGAGTTGAGCAGTTCTTC.

The V call is TRBV5-4, the J call TRBJ2-1; 8 bases agree with TRBD2. J gave up 8 bases and V 3 bases, and 10 bases lay outside the gene matches. CDR1 and CDR2 from the germline V gene are SGHNT and YYREEE (reference sequence). This CDR3 is built from 15 residues. The CDR3: CASSWSGSVKDEQFF. CDR3 nucleotide sequence: TGTGCCAGCAGCTGGAGCGGGAGTGTAAAGGATGAGCAGTTCTTC.